This T cell receptor beta chain was captured by sequencing in a study of T cells generated in artificial thymic organoids (TCRdb year 2017). Describing the broader study: The TCR alpha and beta CDR3 repertoires of CD8 single positive T cells derived from in vitro artificial thymic organoids were compared with those of thymic and peripheral blood naive CD8 T cells. Displayed repertoire sequencing data were described as representative of three independent experiments. Overall study results and their limits: Organoid-derived T cells showed no skewing in Valpha or Vbeta usage, which argues against dominance of unconventional lineages or clonal expansions. Organoid-derived CD8 single positive T cells showed physiological TCR clonotype diversity comparable to thymic and blood naive CD8 T cells.

Artificial thymic organoids were built by aggregating human HSPCs with MS5 murine stromal cells transduced with human DLL1, cultured at an air-liquid interface. Organoids were seeded with FACS-purified CD34+CD3- hematopoietic stem and progenitor cells depleted of residual T cells. Serum-free RB27 medium, consisting of RPMI 1640 supplemented with B27, FLT3L, IL-7 and ascorbic acid, was used for organoid culture. Organoid and thymic CD3+TCRalphabeta+CD8 single positive T cells were FACS sorted before RNA extraction. For each sample, the RNeasy Micro kit was used to purify total RNA from about 40,000 to 200,000 sorted cells, and RNA quality was checked on an Agilent RNA 6000 Nano chip. To note about this clonotype: What antigen it recognizes has not been identified. A read error is possible here, since a much larger clone lies one base away.

TCRalpha and TCRbeta libraries were amplified in separate semi-nested PCR reactions using Advantage 2 and reverse primers located in the TRAC or TRBC constant regions. First-strand cDNA synthesis used between roughly 3.5 and 550 ng of total RNA. The TCR cDNA libraries were generated by 5'-RACE using the SMARTer PCR cDNA Synthesis kit, with a poly-dT primer driving first-strand synthesis. The semi-nested reverse primers in the constant regions carried 5-nucleotide sample-specific barcodes, and the PCR products were cleaned up with the Zymo DNA Clean and Concentrator-5 kit. As many as ten barcoded samples were combined into a pool, ligated to Illumina adaptors, and sequenced on an Illumina MiSeq as 2 x 150 bp paired-end reads. Concerning the study's data processing: After demultiplexing, reads were aligned using BLAT against a custom library built from IMGT containing every combination of human TRAV, TRAJ, TRBV, TRBD and TRBJ. The best BLAT hits were picked using pslCDnaFilter (-maxAligns=1, -ignoreIntrons), and custom Perl scripts were used to calculate clonotype frequencies. Using fastp at Q25 and MiXCR, TCRdb reprocessed the public reads and kept productive beta chains. Each CDR3 protein gets just one entry, which takes the most common genes and DNA from the rows behind it. Clone size and V and J calls follow TCRdb, not the original study. In this sample the table shows almost 5,500 distinct CDR3 sequences, 25% of which occur a single time. Approximately 3.2% of the sample lies in the top ten.

What was sequenced was naive CD8+ T cells grown in artificial thymic organoids from cord blood stem and progenitor cells. The intended sense of this specimen's cell subset or site label: CD3+TCRalphabeta+CD8SP T cells; for blood, CD45RO-CCR7+ naive CD8+ T cells. This TCR was recovered from a human donor who gave cord blood stem cells for thymic organoid culture, a cardiac surgery patient who gave postnatal thymus, or a blood donor (not recorded which).

The nucleotides are TGTGCCAGCTCACAGATGAAGGATGGCTACACCTTC. It is translated as CASSQMKDGYTF. The chain links TRBV18 with TRBJ1-2; the D gene identity is not certain. CDR1 and CDR2 are drawn from the germline V gene: KGHSH, LQKENI. Taken from cysteine to phenylalanine, the CDR3 has 12 residues. The sequence is cut down to CDR3 DNA, 36 bases in frame from base 1. V and J lose 4 bases and 6 bases, and a span of 9 bases separates them.